This T cell receptor beta chain stems from a study of sequential checkpoint blockade in melanoma. Background on the study: Randomization was 1:1 between first-line nivolumab→ipilimumab and ipilimumab→nivolumab. Both treatment sequences were followed by maintenance nivolumab.

Described treatment: randomized to nivolumab then ipilimumab (arm A) or the reverse (arm B). Live CD3+CD8+ CD19− CD56− cells were sorted from PBMCs. Clones were read by immunoSEQ multiplex PCR, and TCRdb kept only the in-frame ones, dropping some. The profile shows just over 15,000 clones, 70% to 85% of them singletons. V dropped 5 bases and J dropped 7 bases, with 12 bases sitting between them. There are 13 residues in the CDR3. In germline, CDR1 is PRHDT, CDR2 FYEKMQ (reference sequence). This TCR derives from a human donor with melanoma. This chain links TRBV13 with TRBJ2-1; D might be TRBD2 (5 bases). Sequenced here: CD8+ T cells sorted from blood (inferred from file names), sampled from a patient given nivolumab and ipilimumab in sequence. The CDR3 DNA follows: TGTGCCAGCAGCCGAAGAGGGCCTAATGAGCAGTTCTTC. It encodes CASSRRGPNEQFF.